Shown below are 8 T cell receptor beta chains from a single sample sequenced in a study of CD8 T cells in Susac syndrome. Random-hexamer reverse transcription was applied to roughly 0.5 to 1 ug RNA. TCRdb fed the immunoSEQ multiplex PCR reads into MiXCR, producing one record per CDR3 protein. The table includes some 170,000 distinct CDR3 sequences, approximately 95% detected once. The material sequenced was CD4+ T cells from PBMCs. These receptors came from a human donor with multiple sclerosis.

This rearrangement joins TRBV27 to TRBJ2-7, with TRBD2 identical over 7 bases. The trim removed 2 bases at V and 3 bases at J, leaving 1 base unmatched. The CDR3 loop spans 13 amino acids. Looked up from germline, CDR1 is MNHEY and CDR2 is SMNVEV (reference sequence). CDR3 nucleotides: TGTGCCAGCAGTTTAAAGCGGGACTACGAGCAGTACTTC. This codes for CASSLKRDYEQYF.

V and J are TRBV5-4 and TRBJ1-2; D unresolved. The germline gives CDR1 SGHNT, CDR2 YYREEE (reference sequence). The CDR3 totals 16 residues. V was shortened by 0 bases and J by 4 bases, with 16 bases between the two germline ends. The CDR3 region has the DNA TGTGCCAGCAGCTTGGGAGGAGCCAGCCGCGGCTATGGCTACACCTTC. It specifies CASSLGGASRGYGYTF.

This clonotype was found once. The rearrangement links TRBV20-1 to TRBJ2-1; maybe TRBD2 (5 bases). Germline-derived CDR1 and CDR2 are DFQATT and SNEGSKA (reference sequence). The CDR3 is 14 residues long. Trimming removed 3 bases at V and 4 bases at J, with 13 bases between. The CDR3 DNA reads as TGCAGTGCTAGTCCCAGCGGCTTATACAATGAGCAGTTCTTC. Protein product: CSASPSGLYNEQFF.

V is TRBV3-1 and J is TRBJ2-5, with D unresolved. Deletions cut 7 bases from V and 4 bases from J, with 10 bases between. Germline CDR1 and CDR2: LGHDT and YNNKEL (reference sequence). This CDR3 comprises 12 residues. This CDR3 reads CASTNDAETQYF. The CDR3 nucleotides read TGTGCCAGCACCAATGACGCAGAGACCCAGTACTTC.

The chain couples TRBV6-2 or TRBV6-3 to TRBJ1-5, with TRBD1 as a possible D gene (6 bases). Trimming took 0 bases from V and 3 from J, leaving 18 bases between them. The CDR3 covers 18 residues. Germline CDR1 and CDR2: MNHEY and SVGEGT. The CDR3 DNA sequence: TGTGCCAGCAGTTACTCCGGCATGTTGCAGGGGTCCAATCAGCCCCAGCATTTT. This codes for CASSYSGMLQGSNQPQHF.

The chain recombines TRBV7-2 with TRBJ2-7, with D unresolved. V was pared by 2 bases and J by 1 base, with 12 bases between. The CDR3 consists of 15 residues. CDR1 is SGHTA and CDR2 is FQGNSA in the germline V gene. CDR3 bases: TGTGCCAGCAGCTTATCAGCCCCGCGGTCCTACGAGCAGTACTTC. This sequence encodes CASSLSAPRSYEQYF.

The chain has TRBV2 and TRBJ2-1, with D unclear. Germline loops: CDR1 SNHLY, CDR2 FYNNEI. CDR3 length: 11 residues. With 4 bases removed from V and 5 bases from J, the gap between germline ends came to 3 bases. For the CDR3, the DNA is TGTGCCAGCAGTGCACACAATGAGCAGTTCTTC. Amino acids: CASSAHNEQFF.

The chain is built from TRBV20-1 and TRBJ2-1, with D perhaps TRBD2 (6 bases). Germline V gene data show CDR1 as DFQATT and CDR2 as SNEGSKA (reference sequence). The CDR3 has 14 amino acids. V lost 0 bases and J lost 4, with 10 bases in between. The CDR3 nucleotides are TGCAGTGCTAGAGATCAGGCGGGGTACAATGAGCAGTTCTTC. Translated: CSARDQAGYNEQFF.